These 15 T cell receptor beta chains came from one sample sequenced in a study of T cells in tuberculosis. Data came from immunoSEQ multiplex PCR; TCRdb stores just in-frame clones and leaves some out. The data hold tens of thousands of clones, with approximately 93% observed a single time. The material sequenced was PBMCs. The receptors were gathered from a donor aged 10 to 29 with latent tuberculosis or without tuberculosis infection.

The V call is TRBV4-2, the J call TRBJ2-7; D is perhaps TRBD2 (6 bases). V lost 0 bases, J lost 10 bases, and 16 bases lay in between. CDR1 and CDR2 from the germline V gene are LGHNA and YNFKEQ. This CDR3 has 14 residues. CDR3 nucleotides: TGTGCCAGCAGCCAAGATCGCGGGACGCCCGTACAGTACTTC. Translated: CASSQDRGTPVQYF.

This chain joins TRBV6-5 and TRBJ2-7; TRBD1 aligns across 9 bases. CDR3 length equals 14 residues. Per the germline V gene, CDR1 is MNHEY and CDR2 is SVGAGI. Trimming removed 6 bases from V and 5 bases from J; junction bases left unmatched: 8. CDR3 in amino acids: CASRAGQGLNEQYF. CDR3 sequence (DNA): TGTGCCAGCAGGGCCGGACAGGGGTTGAACGAGCAGTACTTC.

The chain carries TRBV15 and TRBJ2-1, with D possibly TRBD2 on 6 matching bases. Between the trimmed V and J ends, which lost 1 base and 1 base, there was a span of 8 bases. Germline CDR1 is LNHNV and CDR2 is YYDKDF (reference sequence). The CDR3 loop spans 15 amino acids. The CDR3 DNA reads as TGTGCCACCAGCAGAGGGAGGGGTTCCTACAATGAGCAGTTCTTC. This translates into CATSRGRGSYNEQFF.

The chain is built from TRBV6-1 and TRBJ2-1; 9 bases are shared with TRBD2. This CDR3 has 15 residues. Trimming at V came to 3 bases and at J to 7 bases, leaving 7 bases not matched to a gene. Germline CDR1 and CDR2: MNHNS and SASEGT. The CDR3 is CASSETRGGSNEQFF. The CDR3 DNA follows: TGTGCCAGCAGTGAGACGCGGGGGGGTTCTAATGAGCAGTTCTTC.

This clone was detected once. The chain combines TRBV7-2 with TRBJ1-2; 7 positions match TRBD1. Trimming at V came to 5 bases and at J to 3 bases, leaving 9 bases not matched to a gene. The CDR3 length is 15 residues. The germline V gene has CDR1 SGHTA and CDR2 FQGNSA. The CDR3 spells CASSLKTGSDYGYTF. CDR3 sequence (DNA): TGTGCCAGCAGCCTAAAGACAGGGAGTGACTATGGCTACACCTTC.

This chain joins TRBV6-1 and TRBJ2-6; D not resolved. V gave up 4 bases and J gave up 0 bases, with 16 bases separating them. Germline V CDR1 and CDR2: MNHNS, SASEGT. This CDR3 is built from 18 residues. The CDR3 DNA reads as TGTGCCAGCAGTGGTCGGGTTACACCGGGCTCTGGGGCCAACGTCCTGACTTTC. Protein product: CASSGRVTPGSGANVLTF.

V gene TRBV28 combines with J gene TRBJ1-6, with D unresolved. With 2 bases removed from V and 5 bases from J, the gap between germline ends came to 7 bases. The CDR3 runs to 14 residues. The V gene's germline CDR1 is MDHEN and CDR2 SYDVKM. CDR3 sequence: CASSLGPDNSPLHF. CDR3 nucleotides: TGTGCCAGCAGTTTAGGGCCAGATAATTCACCCCTCCACTTT.

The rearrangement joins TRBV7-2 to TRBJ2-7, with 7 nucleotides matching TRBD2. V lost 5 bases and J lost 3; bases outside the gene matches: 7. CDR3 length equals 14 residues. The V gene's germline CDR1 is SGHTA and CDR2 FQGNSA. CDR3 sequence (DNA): TGTGCCAGCAGCCCGGGTGGGGGGGTCTACGAGCAGTACTTC. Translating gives CASSPGGGVYEQYF. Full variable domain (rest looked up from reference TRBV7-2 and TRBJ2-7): GAGVSQSPSNKVTEKGKDVELRCDPISGHTALYWYRQSLGQGLEFLIYFQGNSAPDKSGLPSDRFSAERTGGSVSTLTIQRTQQEDSAVYLCASSPGGGVYEQYFGPGTRLTVT.

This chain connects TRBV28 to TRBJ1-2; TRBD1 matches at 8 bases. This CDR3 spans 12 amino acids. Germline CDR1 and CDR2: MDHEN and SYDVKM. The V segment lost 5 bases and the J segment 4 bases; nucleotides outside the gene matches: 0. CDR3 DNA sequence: TGTGCCAGCAGTACAGGGGGCTATGGCTACACCTTC. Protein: CASSTGGYGYTF.

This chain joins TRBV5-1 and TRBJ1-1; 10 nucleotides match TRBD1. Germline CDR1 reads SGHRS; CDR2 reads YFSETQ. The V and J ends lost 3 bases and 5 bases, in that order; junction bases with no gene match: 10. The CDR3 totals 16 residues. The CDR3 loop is CASSWKSRQGATEAFF. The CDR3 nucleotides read TGCGCCAGCAGCTGGAAATCTAGACAGGGGGCAACTGAAGCTTTCTTT.

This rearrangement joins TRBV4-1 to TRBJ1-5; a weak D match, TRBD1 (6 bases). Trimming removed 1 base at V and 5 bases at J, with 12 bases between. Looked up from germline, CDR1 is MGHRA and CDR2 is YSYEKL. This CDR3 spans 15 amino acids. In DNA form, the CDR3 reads TGCGCCAGCAGCCAAGTTCTGGGGGCGGATCAGCCCCAGCATTTT. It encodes CASSQVLGADQPQHF.

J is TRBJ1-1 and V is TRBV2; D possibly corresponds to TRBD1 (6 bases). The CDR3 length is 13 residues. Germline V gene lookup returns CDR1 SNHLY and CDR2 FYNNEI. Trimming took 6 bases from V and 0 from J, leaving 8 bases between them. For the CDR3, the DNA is TGTGCCAGCAGGGGGGCCGTGAACACTGAAGCTTTCTTT. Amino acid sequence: CASRGAVNTEAFF.

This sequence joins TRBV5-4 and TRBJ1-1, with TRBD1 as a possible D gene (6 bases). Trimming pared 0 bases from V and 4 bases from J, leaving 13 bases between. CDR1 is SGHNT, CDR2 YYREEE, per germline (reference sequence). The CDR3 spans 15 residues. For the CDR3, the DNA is TGTGCCAGCAGCTTGGCCGCGGGGGCGGGCACTGAAGCTTTCTTT. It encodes CASSLAAGAGTEAFF.

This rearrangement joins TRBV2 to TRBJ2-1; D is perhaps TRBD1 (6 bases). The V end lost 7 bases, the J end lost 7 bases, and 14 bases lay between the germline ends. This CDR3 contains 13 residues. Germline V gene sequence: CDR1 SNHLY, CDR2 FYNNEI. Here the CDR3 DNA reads TGTGCCAGCACTTCCGACAGGTCTAATGAGCAGTTCTTC. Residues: CASTSDRSNEQFF.

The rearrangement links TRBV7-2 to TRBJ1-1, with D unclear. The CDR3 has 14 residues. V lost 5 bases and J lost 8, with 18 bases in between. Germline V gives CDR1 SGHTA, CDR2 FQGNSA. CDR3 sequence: CASSPIRLEREAFF. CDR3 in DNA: TGTGCCAGCAGCCCAATAAGATTGGAGAGAGAAGCTTTCTTT.